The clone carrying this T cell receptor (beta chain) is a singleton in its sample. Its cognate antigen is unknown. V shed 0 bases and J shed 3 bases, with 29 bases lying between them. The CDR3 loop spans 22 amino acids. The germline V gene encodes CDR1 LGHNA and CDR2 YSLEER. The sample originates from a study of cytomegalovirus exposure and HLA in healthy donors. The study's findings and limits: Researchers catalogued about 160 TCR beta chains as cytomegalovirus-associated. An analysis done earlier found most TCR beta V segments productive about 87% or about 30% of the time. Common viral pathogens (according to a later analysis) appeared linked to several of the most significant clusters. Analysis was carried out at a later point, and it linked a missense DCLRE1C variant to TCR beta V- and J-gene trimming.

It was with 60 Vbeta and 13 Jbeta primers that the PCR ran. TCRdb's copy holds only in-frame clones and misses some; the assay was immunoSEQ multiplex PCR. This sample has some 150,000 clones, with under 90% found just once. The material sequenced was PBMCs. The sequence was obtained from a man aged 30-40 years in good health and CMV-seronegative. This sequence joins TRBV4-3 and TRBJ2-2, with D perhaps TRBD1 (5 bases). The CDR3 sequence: CASSQDGSPDDRPDLHTGELFF. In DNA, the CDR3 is TGCGCCAGCAGCCAAGATGGTAGCCCGGACGACAGACCAGACCTTCACACCGGGGAGCTGTTTTTT.